The 17 T cell receptor beta chains listed next were all sequenced from one sample in a study of blood T cell repertoires in COVID-19. Assay used: immunoSEQ multiplex PCR; TCRdb lists only in-frame clones, some missing. The table has a few hundred thousand clones, roughly 90% seen once. Sequencing input: peripheral blood. These receptors came from a woman aged 25 to 39 with COVID-19, enrolled during active disease.

V usage is TRBV5-5 and J usage is TRBJ2-1; 7 nucleotides agree with TRBD2. In germline, CDR1 is SGHKS, CDR2 YYEKEE (reference sequence). V lost 7 bases and J lost 9; bases outside the gene matches: 19. This CDR3 spans 16 amino acids. The DNA of the CDR3 is TGTGCCAGCGGAAAGGTCCTAAGCGGGAAGGAAGGTGAGCAGTTCTTC. It is translated as CASGKVLSGKEGEQFF.

This sequence joins TRBV19 and TRBJ1-2; tentative D call: TRBD1 (5 bases). Germline V CDR1 and CDR2: LNHDA, SQIVND (reference sequence). The CDR3 sequence is 13 residues long. Trimming took 8 bases from V and 0 from J, leaving 10 bases between them. The CDR3, as DNA: TGTGCCAGTCGTCAGGGTTCTAACTATGGCTACACCTTC. The encoded protein is CASRQGSNYGYTF.

This chain connects TRBV29-1 to TRBJ1-5; 10 positions match TRBD1. Germline loops: CDR1 SQVTM, CDR2 ANQGSEA. The CDR3 has 13 amino acids. V gave up 6 bases and J gave up 3 bases; unmatched junction bases: 2. CDR3 loop: CSVGTGVNQPQHF. CDR3 in DNA: TGCAGCGTGGGGACAGGGGTCAATCAGCCCCAGCATTTT.

This chain joins TRBV7-9 and TRBJ2-3, with 14 bases aligning to TRBD2. With V trimmed by 2 bases and J by 6 bases, 10 bases remained unmatched. The CDR3 sequence is 18 residues long. Germline V gene sequence: CDR1 SEHNR, CDR2 FQNEAQ (reference sequence). The CDR3 DNA follows: TGTGCCAGCAGCTTACCGCCTGGGACTAGCGGGAGATATGATACGCAGTATTTT. Residues: CASSLPPGTSGRYDTQYF.

This chain joins TRBV19 and TRBJ2-1, with TRBD2 matching 7 bases. The CDR3 covers 15 residues. V lost 5 bases and J lost 0; bases outside the gene matches: 4. The germline V gene encodes CDR1 LNHDA and CDR2 SQIVND (reference sequence). In DNA, the CDR3 is TGTGCCAGTAGTTCCGGGGGGACCTCCTACAATGAGCAGTTCTTC. Protein sequence: CASSSGGTSYNEQFF. The full variable domain, with the rest looked up from reference TRBV19 and TRBJ2-1, is DGGITQSPKYLFRKEGQNVTLSCEQNLNHDAMYWYRQDPGQGLRLIYYSQIVNDFQKGDIAEGYSVSREKKESFPLTVTSAQKNPTAFYLCASSSGGTSYNEQFFGPGTRLTVL.

This clone was detected only once. The rearrangement links TRBV2 to TRBJ2-1, with a tentative D call TRBD2 (6 bases). CDR1 and CDR2 (germline): SNHLY, FYNNEI. V lost 6 bases to trimming and J lost 9 bases, with 12 bases between them. The CDR3 runs to 12 residues. DNA of the CDR3: TGTGCCAGCAGGGATGAGGGAGGTGAGCAGTTCTTC. Protein sequence: CASRDEGGEQFF.

The chain employs TRBV7-6 and TRBJ1-2, with D possibly being TRBD1 (5 bases). This CDR3 comprises 15 residues. Germline CDR1 and CDR2: SGHVS and FNYEAQ. V lost 5 bases and J 6 bases, leaving 19 bases between the germline ends. The CDR3 DNA reads TGTGCCAGCAGCCGCGGGGGTAGCCCCGGGCATGGCTACACCTTC. This codes for CASSRGGSPGHGYTF. The full variable domain, its missing parts supplied by reference TRBV7-6 and TRBJ1-2, is GAGVSQSPRYKVTKRGQDVALRCDPISGHVSLYWYRQALGQGPEFLTYFNYEAQQDKSGLPNDRFSAERPEGSISTLTIQRTEQRDSAMYRCASSRGGSPGHGYTFGSGTRLTVV.

V usage is TRBV6-2 or TRBV6-3 and J usage is TRBJ1-1, with 7 nucleotides matching TRBD1. This CDR3 has 15 amino acids. Germline CDR1 reads MNHEY; CDR2 reads SVGEGT. Unmatched junction bases numbered 7, after V lost 0 bases and J lost 6 bases. In DNA, the CDR3 is TGTGCCAGCAGTTACTCGGCCAGGGGGACCCCTGAAGCTTTCTTT. Protein product: CASSYSARGTPEAFF.

This chain uses TRBV7-2 with TRBJ2-5; 10 bases match TRBD2. Germline loops: CDR1 SGHTA, CDR2 FQGNSA. After removal of 1 base from V and 5 bases from J, the junction contained 4 bases not matched to a gene. The CDR3 runs 15 residues. CDR3 bases: TGTGCCAGCAGCTTAGTTTCGACTAGCGGGGAGACCCAGTACTTC. This translates into CASSLVSTSGETQYF.

This clone was picked up one time. J is TRBJ2-2 and V is TRBV19; 7 nucleotides line up with TRBD2. Germline lookup yields CDR1 LNHDA and CDR2 SQIVND (reference sequence). Unmatched junction bases numbered 3, after V lost 4 bases and J lost 4 bases. This CDR3 comprises 14 residues. This CDR3 reads CASSTGGITGELFF. The CDR3 DNA is TGTGCCAGTAGTACGGGGGGAATCACCGGGGAGCTGTTTTTT.

The chain has TRBV24-1 and TRBJ2-3; D is unresolved. CDR1 is KGHDR and CDR2 is SFDVKD in the germline V gene. The V gene lost 5 bases and the J gene lost 2 bases, with 7 bases spanning the gap. The CDR3 is 13 residues long. The CDR3 coding sequence is TGTGCCACCAGTGTGGCCTTCACAGATACGCAGTATTTT. Protein product: CATSVAFTDTQYF.

V usage is TRBV15 and J usage is TRBJ1-5, with 8 bases matching TRBD1. V shed 6 bases, J shed 0 bases, and the junction held 4 bases outside the gene matches. Germline V lookup: CDR1 LNHNV, CDR2 YYDKDF (reference sequence). CDR3 length: 15 amino acids. The DNA for the CDR3 is TGTGCCACCAGTATAGACAGGGGTAGCAATCAGCCCCAGCATTTT. Amino acid sequence: CATSIDRGSNQPQHF.

The chain has TRBV19 and TRBJ1-1, with D possibly TRBD1 on 6 matching bases. This CDR3 is built from 15 residues. With 7 bases removed from V and 5 bases from J, the gap between germline ends came to 20 bases. Germline CDR1 reads LNHDA; CDR2 reads SQIVND (reference sequence). CDR3 region: CASKTTGSRWTEAFF. The CDR3 DNA is TGTGCCAGTAAAACGACAGGTTCACGGTGGACTGAAGCTTTCTTT. The whole variable domain, remainder taken from reference TRBV19 and TRBJ1-1, is DGGITQSPKYLFRKEGQNVTLSCEQNLNHDAMYWYRQDPGQGLRLIYYSQIVNDFQKGDIAEGYSVSREKKESFPLTVTSAQKNPTAFYLCASKTTGSRWTEAFFGQGTRLTVV.

The V gene is TRBV13, the J gene TRBJ1-2; D is unclear. The CDR3 totals 14 residues. Germline V gene data show CDR1 as PRHDT and CDR2 as FYEKMQ (reference sequence). V lost 5 bases to trimming and J lost 6 bases, with 16 bases between them. Here the CDR3 DNA reads TGTGCCAGCAGCCATGAAAGGCCGCGGGATGGCTACACCTTC. This sequence encodes CASSHERPRDGYTF. The variable domain in full, completed from reference TRBV13 and TRBJ1-2, reads AAGVIQSPRHLIKEKRETATLKCYPIPRHDTVYWYQQGPGQDPQFLISFYEKMQSDKGSIPDRFSAQQFSDYHSELNMSSLELGDSALYFCASSHERPRDGYTFGSGTRLTVV.

The chain has TRBV19 and TRBJ1-5; D gene uncertain. The CDR3 consists of 15 residues. V was pared by 1 base and J by 0 bases, with 7 bases between. Per germline, CDR1 LNHDA and CDR2 SQIVND (reference sequence). The CDR3 coding sequence is TGTGCCAGTAGTATAGGGGCCCATAGCAATCAGCCCCAGCATTTT. Protein: CASSIGAHSNQPQHF.

The CDR3 nucleotides are TGTGCCAGCAGCTTAGGTGGAGGGGCCAGCTTCAATTCACCCCTCCACTTT. Translated, it gives CASSLGGGASFNSPLHF. V usage is TRBV7-2 and J usage is TRBJ1-6; possibly TRBD1 for D (5 bases). Between the trimmed V and J ends, which lost 1 base and 7 bases, there was a span of 17 bases. CDR1 and CDR2 (germline): SGHTA, FQGNSA. CDR3 length: 17 residues. The whole variable domain, filled in from reference TRBV7-2 and TRBJ1-6, reads GAGVSQSPSNKVTEKGKDVELRCDPISGHTALYWYRQSLGQGLEFLIYFQGNSAPDKSGLPSDRFSAERTGGSVSTLTIQRTQQEDSAVYLCASSLGGGASFNSPLHFGNGTRLTVT.

The gene calls are TRBV28 and TRBJ2-3, with TRBD2 identical over 12 bases. Germline V gene data show CDR1 as MDHEN and CDR2 as SYDVKM. The V and J ends lost 6 bases and 6 bases, in that order; junction bases with no gene match: 7. The CDR3 runs 15 residues. The CDR3 loop is CASRPSGGARDTQYF. In DNA form, the CDR3 reads TGTGCCAGCAGACCTAGCGGGGGGGCCCGGGATACGCAGTATTTT.